A single count supports the clone carrying this TCR beta chain. Per the original data handling: Quantification of nucleated cells was approximated via reference gene primer amplification. TCRdb keeps only in-frame clones here, not all; method: immunoSEQ multiplex PCR. V and J calls and clone size follow that table, whereas D and trimming were derived from the DNA. The sample contains 90,000 to 100,000 clones, around nine tenths of which appear only once. This record comes from a study of blood T cell repertoires in COVID-19. Study-level background: Sites across the United States, Italy and Spain contributed samples from acute and convalescent COVID-19. PBMCs, B-cell-depleted T cells, or T cells were the source of the cDNA or gDNA that made up the material.

V gave up 3 bases and J gave up 0 bases, with 8 bases separating them. The CDR3 has 14 amino acids. Germline CDR1 is LNHDA and CDR2 is SQIVND (reference sequence). This sequence joins TRBV19 and TRBJ2-5; D remains unclear. The sample taken for sequencing was peripheral blood. The clonotype was recovered from a man of 80 years or more with acute or convalescent COVID-19. CDR3 nucleotides: TGTGCCAGTAGTATGAGGCGGAACCAAGAGACCCAGTACTTC. This sequence encodes CASSMRRNQETQYF.